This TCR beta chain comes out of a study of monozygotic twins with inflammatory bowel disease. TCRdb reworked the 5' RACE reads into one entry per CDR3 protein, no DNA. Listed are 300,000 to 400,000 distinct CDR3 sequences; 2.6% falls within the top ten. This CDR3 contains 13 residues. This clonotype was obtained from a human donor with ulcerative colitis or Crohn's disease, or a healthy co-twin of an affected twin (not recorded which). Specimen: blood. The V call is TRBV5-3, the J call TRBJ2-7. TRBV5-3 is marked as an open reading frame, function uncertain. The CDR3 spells CARSLVGGYEQYF.